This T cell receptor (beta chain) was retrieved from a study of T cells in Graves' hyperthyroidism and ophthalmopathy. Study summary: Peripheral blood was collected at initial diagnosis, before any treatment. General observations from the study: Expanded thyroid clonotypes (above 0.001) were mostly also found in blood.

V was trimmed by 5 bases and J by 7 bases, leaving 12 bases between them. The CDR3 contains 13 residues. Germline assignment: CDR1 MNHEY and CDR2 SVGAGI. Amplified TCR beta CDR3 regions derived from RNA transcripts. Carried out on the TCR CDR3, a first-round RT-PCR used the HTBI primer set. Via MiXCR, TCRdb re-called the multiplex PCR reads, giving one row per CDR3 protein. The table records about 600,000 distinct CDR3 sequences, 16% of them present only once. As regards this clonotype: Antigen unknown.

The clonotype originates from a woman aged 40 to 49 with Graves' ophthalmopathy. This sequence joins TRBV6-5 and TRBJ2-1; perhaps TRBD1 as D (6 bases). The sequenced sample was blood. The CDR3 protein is CASSNRELNEQFF. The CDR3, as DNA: TGTGCCAGCAGTAACAGGGAGCTTAATGAGCAGTTCTTC.